Below are 23 T cell receptor beta chains sequenced from a single sample in a study of CD8+CD57+ T cells in acquired aplastic anemia. Genomic DNA, the template, was used for profiling of the TCR beta VDJ and CDR3. TCRdb analysed the reads with MiXCR anew, one entry per CDR3 protein. This table holds approximately 380,000 distinct CDR3 sequences, 60% to 80% found once. Input material: sorted CD4+, CD8+, or CD8+CD57+ T cells (not recorded which) from PBMCs. The source of these receptors is a human donor in good health, serving as a control.

The V and J genes are TRBV10-3 and TRBJ2-2, with D possibly matching TRBD1 (6 bases). Germline V lookup: CDR1 ENHRY, CDR2 SYGVKD. The ends were cut back, 10 bases at V and 4 bases at J, with 16 bases in the middle. This CDR3 spans 14 amino acids. The CDR3 loop reads CATLQGRSTGELFF. Here the CDR3 DNA reads TGTGCCACCTTGCAGGGGCGGAGCACCGGGGAGCTGTTTTTT.

This clonotype was observed a few times. The V call is TRBV19, the J call TRBJ1-5; D not certain. V was shortened by 3 bases and J by 0 bases, with 9 bases between the two germline ends. Germline-derived CDR1 and CDR2 are LNHDA and SQIVND (reference sequence). The CDR3 has 15 residues. In DNA form, the CDR3 reads TGTGCCAGTAGTATTTCTATTTATAGCAATCAGCCCCAGCATTTT. Translating it yields CASSISIYSNQPQHF.

The chain carries TRBV7-2 and TRBJ2-7, with TRBD1 matching over 9 bases. Germline V gene lookup returns CDR1 SGHTA and CDR2 FQGNSA. This CDR3 is built from 14 residues. The V gene end was trimmed by 4 bases and the J gene end by 6 bases; junction bases not matched to a gene: 7. The CDR3 region is CASSSSGTGFEQYF. The CDR3 nucleotides are TGTGCCAGCAGCTCTTCCGGGACAGGGTTCGAGCAGTACTTC.

The V call is TRBV9, the J call TRBJ1-4; possibly TRBD1 for D (6 bases). In germline, CDR1 is SGDLS, CDR2 YYNGEE. Trimming took off 4 bases at V and 5 bases at J, with 18 bases between the two ends. This CDR3 is 16 amino acids long. CDR3 protein: CASSLETGRPNEKLFF. The CDR3 DNA reads as TGTGCCAGCAGCTTGGAGACAGGAAGGCCGAATGAAAAACTGTTTTTT.

Concerning this clonotype: As the CDR3 is not closed by the conserved phenylalanine or tryptophan, this likely results from a read error. This chain joins TRBV7-2 and TRBJ1-3, with 10 positions matching TRBD1. The CDR3 is 17 amino acids. Germline trimming cut 0 bases from V and 7 bases from J; bases unmatched to any gene: 9. Looked up from germline, CDR1 is SGHTA and CDR2 is FQGNSA. The CDR3 reads CASSLAPGQGMGNTIYL. CDR3 nucleotides: TGTGCCAGCAGCTTAGCGCCGGGACAGGGGATGGGCAACACCATATATCTT.

The gene calls are TRBV2 and TRBJ1-1; the D gene is possibly TRBD1 (5 bases). The germline CDR1 and CDR2 sequences are SNHLY and FYNNEI. V gave up 1 base and J gave up 3 bases, with 6 bases separating them. This CDR3 has 13 residues. The CDR3 protein is CASSEGGDTEAFF. The CDR3 DNA reads as TGTGCCAGCAGTGAAGGGGGGGACACTGAAGCTTTCTTT.

As regards this clonotype: The junction differs from germline at one of its ends, possibly a read error. V gene TRBV9 combines with J gene TRBJ1-2; 9 bases are a match to TRBD1. CDR1 and CDR2 (germline): SGDLS, YYNGEE. The CDR3 runs to 14 residues. In DNA, the CDR3 is TGTGCCAGCAGCCCCGCCGGGACAGGGATCAGCAACTCCTTC. Amino acid sequence: CASSPAGTGISNSF. Full variable domain (rest looked up from reference TRBV9 and TRBJ1-2): DSGVTQTPKHLITATGQRVTLRCSPRSGDLSVYWYQQSLDQGLQFLIQYYNGEERAKGNILERFSAQQFPDLHSELNLSSLELGDSALYFCASSPAGTGISNSFGSGTRLTVV.

The chain recombines TRBV2 with TRBJ2-2; 10 bases are shared with TRBD1. The length of the CDR3 is 15 residues. Trimming at V came to 5 bases and at J to 13 bases, leaving 13 bases not matched to a gene. Germline CDR1 is SNHLY and CDR2 is FYNNEI. CDR3 loop: CASSWDRGRGGPLFF. CDR3 nucleotide sequence: TGTGCCAGCAGTTGGGACAGGGGTCGTGGCGGGCCGCTGTTTTTT.

This clonotype turned up a few times. A clone one base away is much larger, so this may be a read error. The gene calls are TRBV4-2 and TRBJ2-7, with 9 positions matching TRBD2. CDR1 is LGHNA and CDR2 is YNFKEQ in the germline V gene. This CDR3 is built from 18 residues. With V trimmed by 1 base and J by 0 bases, 10 bases remained unmatched. CDR3 nucleotides: TGTGCCAGCAGCCAAGGAATAGCGGGGGACCTGAGCTCCTACGAGCAGTACTTC. It specifies CASSQGIAGDLSSYEQYF.

This clonotype was seen only once. This chain uses TRBV7-3 with TRBJ1-1; D is undetermined. This CDR3 region has 12 residues. Germline CDR1 reads SGHTA; CDR2 reads FQGTGA. The germline V and J ends were trimmed by 1 base and 10 bases, with 10 bases remaining between them. The CDR3 sequence: CASSLKGRVAFF. The CDR3 region has the DNA TGTGCCAGCAGCTTAAAGGGTCGAGTAGCTTTCTTT.

This clonotype was observed at least ten times. The CDR3 DNA sequence: TGTGCCAGCAGTAGAACAGGGGGAGGCTACACCTTC. It specifies CASSRTGGGYTF. V usage is TRBV6-6 and J usage is TRBJ1-2; 8 bases are a match to TRBD1. This CDR3 has 12 amino acids. The germline CDR1 and CDR2 sequences are MNHNY and SVGAGI (reference sequence). Losses at the gene ends were 5 bases for V and 8 bases for J; bases not matched to a gene: 4.

Details on this clonotype: At one boundary the junction diverges from the germline segment, which might be a read error. The genes are TRBV20-1 and TRBJ1-4; D perhaps matches TRBD1 (6 bases). CDR1 is DFQATT, CDR2 SNEGSKA, per germline (reference sequence). The CDR3 spans 13 residues. Here the CDR3 reads CGARGGEGEKLSF. In DNA, the CDR3 is TGCGGTGCCAGAGGGGGGGAGGGTGAAAAACTGTCTTTT.

This clonotype occurred many times. The genes are TRBV20-1 and TRBJ2-3; 11 bases match TRBD2. CDR3 length equals 15 residues. Germline CDR1 is DFQATT and CDR2 is SNEGSKA (reference sequence). The junction had 7 bases not matched to a gene; V was cut back by 6 bases and J by 2 bases. This CDR3 reads CSAKVAGGVTDTQYF. The CDR3 DNA reads TGCAGTGCCAAGGTAGCGGGGGGGGTCACAGATACGCAGTATTTT.

The gene calls are TRBV7-9 and TRBJ1-6; 7 bases map to TRBD1. The CDR3 is 15 amino acids. V was clipped by 2 bases and J by 19 bases; unmatched bases: 17. From germline, CDR1 is SEHNR and CDR2 FQNEAQ (reference sequence). The CDR3 protein is CASSLTRGQYFAPHF. In DNA, the CDR3 is TGTGCCAGCAGCTTAACGAGGGGGCAGTATTTTGCCCCACACTTT. The full variable domain, completed using reference TRBV7-9 and TRBJ1-6, is DTGVSQNPRHKITKRGQNVTFRCDPISEHNRLYWYRQTLGQGPEFLTYFQNEAQLEKSRLLSDRFSAERPKGSFSTLEIQRTEQGDSAMYLCASSLTRGQYFAPHFGNGTRLTVT.

Notes on this clonotype: It may be a read error: a sequence one base away is much more abundant. Because the CDR3 is missing its conserved closing phenylalanine or tryptophan, this is likely a read error. This chain links TRBV7-2 with TRBJ1-1, with a tentative D call TRBD1 (5 bases). CDR1 is SGHTA and CDR2 is FQGNSA in the germline V gene. The CDR3 has 14 residues. The CDR3 reads CASSPLGGGTEAFL. In DNA, the CDR3 is TGCGCCAGCAGCCCCCTGGGGGGGGGGACTGAAGCTTTCCTT.

About this clonotype itself: At one end the junction does not follow the germline gene, possibly because of a read error. V gene TRBV7-3 combines with J gene TRBJ2-1; TRBD2 might be the D (6 bases). The CDR3 sequence is 13 residues long. CDR1 SGHTA and CDR2 FQGTGA come from the germline V gene. The CDR3 region is CASSLRLDNERFF. CDR3 coding DNA: TGTGCCAGCAGCTTAAGACTAGACAATGAGAGGTTTTTC.

This clonotype was detected only once. The chain joins TRBV5-1 to TRBJ2-2, with TRBD1 identical over 8 bases. V shed 3 bases, J shed 7 bases, and the junction held 8 bases outside the gene matches. Germline-derived CDR1 and CDR2 are SGHRS and YFSETQ. CDR3 length: 15 amino acids. CDR3 coding DNA: TGCGCCAGCAGCTCGGTGCAGGGGGCCATCGGGGAGCTGTTTTTT. Amino acid sequence: CASSSVQGAIGELFF.

The chain combines TRBV12-3 or TRBV12-4 with TRBJ1-2; D ambiguous. V lost 4 bases to trimming and J lost 13 bases, with 16 bases between them. The CDR3 runs to 12 residues. The CDR3 loop reads CASSSSPAALTF. The CDR3, as DNA: TGTGCCAGCAGTTCCTCACCGGCGGCGCTCACCTTC.

V and J are TRBV7-3 and TRBJ2-3; possible D gene TRBD2, 5 bases. Germline V gene lookup returns CDR1 SGHTA and CDR2 FQGTGA. V lost 2 bases and J 6 bases, leaving 18 bases between the germline ends. The CDR3 has 16 amino acids. The CDR3: CASSLGWTPPWDTQYF. The CDR3 region has the DNA TGTGCCAGCAGCTTAGGATGGACTCCACCCTGGGATACGCAGTATTTT.

This clonotype has a handful of counts. The chain employs TRBV18 and TRBJ1-1; tentative D call: TRBD1 (5 bases). V lost 0 bases, J lost 5 bases, and 7 bases lay in between. This CDR3 spans 13 amino acids. From germline, CDR1 is KGHSH and CDR2 LQKENI. Written as DNA, the CDR3 is TGTGCCAGCTCACCACCGGGGGATACTGAAGCTTTCTTT. This gives the protein CASSPPGDTEAFF.

V is TRBV11-2 and J is TRBJ2-7; TRBD1 matches 8 bases. Germline values: CDR1 SGHAT, CDR2 FQNNGV. The trim removed 1 base at V and 2 bases at J, leaving 4 bases unmatched. The CDR3 contains 15 residues. The CDR3 protein is CASSLVETGAYEQYF. CDR3 nucleotide sequence: TGTGCCAGCAGCTTAGTAGAGACAGGGGCCTACGAGCAGTACTTC.

J is TRBJ1-6 and V is TRBV7-3; no reliable D call. With 7 bases removed from V and 15 bases from J, the gap between germline ends came to 28 bases. Germline assignment: CDR1 SGHTA and CDR2 FQGTGA. The CDR3 runs to 16 residues. The CDR3 is CASTRVRSYDQYFLHF. The CDR3, as DNA: TGTGCCAGCACCCGGGTCCGAAGCTACGATCAGTACTTCCTCCACTTT. Full variable domain (outside the CDR3, taken from reference TRBV7-3 and TRBJ1-6): GAGVSQTPSNKVTEKGKYVELRCDPISGHTALYWYRQSLGQGPEFLIYFQGTGAADDSGLPNDRFFAVRPEGSVSTLKIQRTERGDSAVYLCASTRVRSYDQYFLHFGNGTRLTVT.

About this clonotype itself: No DNA is shown, since the ends of the CDR3 on it are uncertain; the CDR3 is the one TCRdb lists. This chain links TRBV7-3 with TRBJ1-1; TRBD1 is the table's D call and was not checked against the DNA. Germline CDR1 SGHTA, CDR2 FQGTGA. The CDR3 comprises 14 residues, both ends counted. Here the CDR3 reads CASKPGPGAEAFFF.